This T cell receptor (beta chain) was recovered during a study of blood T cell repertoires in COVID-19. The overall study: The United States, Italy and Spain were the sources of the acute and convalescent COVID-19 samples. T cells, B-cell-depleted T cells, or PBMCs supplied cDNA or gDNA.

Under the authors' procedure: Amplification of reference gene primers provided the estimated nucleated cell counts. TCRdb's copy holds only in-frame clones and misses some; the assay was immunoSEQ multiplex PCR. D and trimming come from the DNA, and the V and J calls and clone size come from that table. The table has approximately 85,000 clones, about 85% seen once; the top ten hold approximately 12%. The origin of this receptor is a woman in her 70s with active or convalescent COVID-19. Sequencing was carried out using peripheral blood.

The CDR3 DNA reads TGTGCCAGCGTGCCCGGGGTGCATGCTTTCTTT. It is translated as CASVPGVHAFF. The chain uses TRBV2 and TRBJ1-1; D gene uncertain. Germline V lookup: CDR1 SNHLY, CDR2 FYNNEI. The CDR3 is 11 amino acids. V lost 8 bases to trimming and J lost 11 bases, with 15 bases between them.